The rows below give T cell receptor beta chains drawn from one sample of a study of cytomegalovirus exposure and HLA in healthy donors. Sequencing used immunoSEQ multiplex PCR; TCRdb keeps in-frame clones, though not all of them. The profile shows around 170,000 clones, 82% of them singletons. The sequencing input was PBMCs. All receptors derive from a young woman in good health and CMV-seronegative. Each CDR3 is given with its conserved first and last residue. The order of the fields is J gene, V gene, CDR3 protein.

TRBJ1-1 TRBV7-3 CASGLTGALNTEAFF
TRBJ2-3 TRBV18 CASSPDGSYTDTQYF
TRBJ2-1 TRBV4-1 CASSKGLAVSASDEQFF
TRBJ1-4 TRBV6-1 CASSLTGGGEKLFF
TRBJ1-3 TRBV29-1 CSVLIRDGNTIYF
TRBJ2-7 TRBV7-2 CASSLAAAGGLPYEQYF
TRBJ2-1 TRBV14 CASSQDGGIGQFF
TRBJ2-1 TRBV5-3 CARSLSGLAAAMSYNEQFF
TRBJ2-3 TRBV5-1 CASSLGTETDTQYF
TRBJ1-5 TRBV6-5 CASSYSRSGGPQPQHF
TRBJ2-4 TRBV7-2 CASSRTSGRLGKNIQYF
TRBJ2-5 TRBV11-2 CASSLTSGNQETQYF
TRBJ2-2 TRBV7-3 CASSQSGELFF
TRBJ2-7 TRBV18 CASSQTGGAIYEQYF
TRBJ1-1 TRBV7-8 CASSLDWGQGIMNTEAFF
TRBJ1-4 TRBV7-9 CASSLGQIATNEKLFF
TRBJ1-1 TRBV14 CASSHRQLLNTEAFF
TRBJ2-1 TRBV7-9 CSSTHLGDYSYNEQFF
TRBJ1-2 TRBV10-3 CAISELNPGTLYGYTF
TRBJ1-2 TRBV29-1 CSARTGSGYTF
TRBJ1-3 TRBV6-5 CASGFGDTIYF
TRBJ2-5 TRBV19 CASSTSGGQETQYF
TRBJ1-1 TRBV10-3 CAIRWGQGDTEAFF
TRBJ1-6 TRBV5-6 CASSLEGEHSYNSPLHF
TRBJ2-3 TRBV7-6 CASSSLAGGRDTQYF
TRBJ1-3 TRBV7-6 CASSLGGPNENTIYF
TRBJ2-1 TRBV18 CASSPSMTGGGSNEQFF
TRBJ1-2 TRBV6-1 CASSSLGGNYGYTF